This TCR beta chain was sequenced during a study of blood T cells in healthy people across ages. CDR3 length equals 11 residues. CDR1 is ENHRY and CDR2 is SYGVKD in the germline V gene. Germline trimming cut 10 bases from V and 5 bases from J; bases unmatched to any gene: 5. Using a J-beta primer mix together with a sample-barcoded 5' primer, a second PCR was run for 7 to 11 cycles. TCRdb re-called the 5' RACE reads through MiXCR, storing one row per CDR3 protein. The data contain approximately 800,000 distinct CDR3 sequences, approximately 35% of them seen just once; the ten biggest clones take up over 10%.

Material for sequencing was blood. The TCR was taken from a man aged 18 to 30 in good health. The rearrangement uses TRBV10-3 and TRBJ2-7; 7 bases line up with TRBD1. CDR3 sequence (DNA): TGTGCCAGCGCCGACAGGGACGAGCAGTACTTC. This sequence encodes CASADRDEQYF.